What follows are 29 T cell receptor beta chains derived from one specimen sequenced in a study of blood T cells in healthy people across ages (dated by TCRdb to 2013 to 2016). The library came from 5' RACE. Sequencing used an Illumina HiSeq 2500. The second PCR ran for roughly 7 to 12 cycles and used a J-beta primer mix along with a sample-barcoded 5' primer. The public sequencing data were trimmed at Q25 with fastp and processed into clonotypes with MiXCR by TCRdb, which kept only in-frame beta chains. Rows merge per CDR3 protein into single entries with the most common DNA and genes. For this sample there are around 500,000 distinct CDR3 sequences; about 45% appear just once. The ten top clones hold 20% to 25% of the sample. Input material: blood. The source is a man older than 75 in good health.

This chain uses TRBV6-1 with TRBJ2-3; unclear D gene. CDR1 MNHNS and CDR2 SASEGT come from the germline V gene. Trimming cost V 1 base and J 2 bases, with 7 bases left between them. This CDR3 comprises 14 residues. The CDR3 DNA sequence: TGTGCCAGCAGTGAAGGGCGGAACACAGATACGCAGTATTTT. Amino acids: CASSEGRNTDTQYF.

V and J are TRBV12-5 and TRBJ2-5; perhaps D is TRBD1 or TRBD2 (6 bases each). This CDR3 is 12 amino acids long. Deletions cut 7 bases from V and 5 bases from J, with 11 bases between. CDR1 LGHNT and CDR2 FRNRAP come from the germline V gene. For the CDR3, the DNA is TGTGCTAGTGCGGGGGCGCAGGAGACCCAGTACTTC. Protein: CASAGAQETQYF.

In its sample, this clonotype was seen a few times. CDR3 sequence: CATRDRSLVTQYF. For the CDR3, the DNA is TGTGCCACCAGGGACAGGTCCTTGGTGACCCAGTACTTC. This chain connects TRBV27 to TRBJ2-5; 8 nucleotides match TRBD1. CDR3 length: 13 residues. V was clipped by 10 bases and J by 7 bases; unmatched bases: 11. CDR1 and CDR2 (germline): MNHEY, SMNVEV (reference sequence).

Concerning this clonotype: At one boundary the junction diverges from the germline segment, which might be a read error. The CDR3 sequence is CASSETSGNSGELFF. DNA for the CDR3: TGCGCCAGCAGTGAGACTAGCGGGAACAGCGGGGAGCTGTTTTTT. The chain employs TRBV5-1 and TRBJ2-2; 11 nucleotides agree with TRBD2. The CDR3 is made up of 15 amino acids. Germline V CDR1 and CDR2: SGHRS, YFSETQ.

This clonotype was counted ten times or more. V usage is TRBV3-1 and J usage is TRBJ2-3, with a weak D call TRBD2 (5 bases). This CDR3 comprises 13 residues. Deletions cut 3 bases from V and 1 base from J, with 5 bases between. CDR1 and CDR2 from the germline V gene are LGHDT and YNNKEL (reference sequence). The CDR3 nucleotides are TGTGCCAGCAGCCAGCGGGGCACAGATACGCAGTATTTT. Its translation: CASSQRGTDTQYF.

This chain joins TRBV7-2 and TRBJ2-7; tentatively, D is TRBD1 or TRBD2 (5 bases each). This CDR3 contains 13 residues. Per the germline V gene, CDR1 is SGHTA and CDR2 is FQGNSA. V was shortened by 5 bases and J by 5 bases, with 13 bases between the two germline ends. CDR3 protein: CASSAYLGDEQYF. CDR3 nucleotide sequence: TGTGCCAGCAGCGCTTACCTGGGGGACGAGCAGTACTTC.

This sequence joins TRBV4-3 and TRBJ2-2; D is unclear. CDR3 length: 14 residues. CDR1 and CDR2 from the germline V gene are LGHNA and YSLEER. V was trimmed by 0 bases and J by 8 bases, leaving 10 bases between them. The DNA of the CDR3 is TGCGCCAGCAGCCAAGATCCGGGCCCAGGGGAGCTGTTTTTT. As protein: CASSQDPGPGELFF.

This clonotype has at least ten counts. The chain carries TRBV7-9 and TRBJ1-1; D gene unclear. Trimming shortened V by 5 bases and J by 1 base, and 14 bases separated the two germline ends. This CDR3 is 15 amino acids long. Germline lookup yields CDR1 SEHNR and CDR2 FQNEAQ (reference sequence). The CDR3 here is CASSPRTTSNTEAFF. CDR3 bases: TGTGCCAGCAGCCCCCGAACCACTTCGAACACTGAAGCTTTCTTT.

This clonotype was detected ten times or more. The CDR3 here is CASSRQSTDTQYF. CDR3 bases: TGTGCCAGCAGCAGACAGAGCACAGATACGCAGTATTTT. V and J are TRBV7-2 and TRBJ2-3, with TRBD1 as a possible D gene (5 bases). Germline assignment: CDR1 SGHTA and CDR2 FQGNSA. There are 13 residues in the CDR3. The V gene lost 5 bases and the J gene lost 0 bases, with 6 bases spanning the gap.

This clonotype was seen more than once but under ten times. J is TRBJ2-3 and V is TRBV27; D gene unclear. The length of the CDR3 is 11 residues. Germline V gene data show CDR1 as MNHEY and CDR2 as SMNVEV (reference sequence). The V and J ends lost 2 bases and 13 bases respectively, with 10 bases between them. Written as DNA, the CDR3 is TGTGCCAGCAGTTTAGGGTCGGCAGAGTATTTT. As protein: CASSLGSAEYF.

The genes are TRBV4-1 and TRBJ1-2; D uncertain. Germline loops: CDR1 MGHRA, CDR2 YSYEKL. The CDR3 is made up of 16 amino acids. V lost 0 bases, J lost 4 bases, and 15 bases lay in between. The CDR3 loop reads CASSQDRPLEGYGYTF. The CDR3 bases are TGCGCCAGCAGCCAAGATCGCCCCCTGGAGGGCTATGGCTACACCTTC.

This clonotype was seen repeatedly, ten times or more. This chain connects TRBV6-5 to TRBJ2-7; the match to TRBD1 covers 9 bases. The CDR3 extends over 14 amino acids. V lost 2 bases to trimming and J lost 7 bases; unmatched junction nucleotides: 6. Germline CDR1 is MNHEY and CDR2 is SVGAGI. The CDR3 sequence is CASSYGDRDWEQYF. CDR3 sequence (DNA): TGTGCCAGCAGTTACGGGGACAGGGATTGGGAGCAGTACTTC.

This clonotype appeared a single time. The chain uses TRBV19 and TRBJ2-1; the D gene is possibly TRBD2 (6 bases). V lost 4 bases, J lost 7 bases, and 17 bases lay in between. CDR1 is LNHDA and CDR2 is SQIVND in the germline V gene (reference sequence). The CDR3 is 15 amino acids. CDR3 in amino acids: CASSTRAGTGNEQFF. CDR3 nucleotides: TGTGCCAGTAGTACGCGGGCCGGGACTGGGAATGAGCAGTTCTTC.

This clonotype turned up a few times. The chain carries TRBV4-3 and TRBJ1-4; 7 nucleotides align to TRBD1. V shed 1 base, J shed 7 bases, and the junction held 12 bases outside the gene matches. The CDR3 spans 17 residues. CDR1 and CDR2 (germline): LGHNA, YSLEER. CDR3 protein: CASSQGLSRQGGEKLFF. The CDR3 nucleotides read TGCGCCAGCAGCCAAGGTCTAAGTAGACAGGGTGGTGAAAAACTGTTTTTT.

The DNA of the CDR3 is TGTGCCAGCGGATTCCACCCGGGAACTAGCGGGAGGGCCTACAATGAGCAGTTCTTC. Residues: CASGFHPGTSGRAYNEQFF. This sequence joins TRBV21-1 and TRBJ2-1; the table's D gene call, TRBD2, was not cross checked with the DNA. TRBV21-1 constitutes a pseudogene. The CDR3 has 19 residues.

The rearrangement joins TRBV7-2 to TRBJ2-7, with 8 positions matching TRBD1. The V gene end was trimmed by 4 bases and the J gene end by 6 bases; junction bases not matched to a gene: 2. Germline loops: CDR1 SGHTA, CDR2 FQGNSA. This CDR3 comprises 12 residues. In DNA form, the CDR3 reads TGTGCCAGCAGCTCGGACAGGGCCGAGCAGTACTTC. Translated, it gives CASSSDRAEQYF.

This chain links TRBV12-3 or TRBV12-4 with TRBJ2-7; the D call may be TRBD1 or TRBD2 (5 bases each). Trimming left V 5 bases short and J 3 bases short, with 17 bases between. This CDR3 comprises 15 residues. The CDR3 nucleotides are TGTGCCAGCAGTCCAGCCCGGGACGCCCGCTACGAGCAGTACTTC. This translates into CASSPARDARYEQYF.

This rearrangement joins TRBV5-1 to TRBJ2-7; D is undetermined. V shed 0 bases and J shed 3 bases, with 16 bases lying between them. The germline CDR1 and CDR2 sequences are SGHRS and YFSETQ. The CDR3 totals 16 residues. This CDR3 reads CASSLASSANLYEQYF. The CDR3 bases are TGCGCCAGCAGCTTGGCAAGTTCGGCAAACCTCTACGAGCAGTACTTC.

The genes are TRBV27 and TRBJ1-2; 10 nucleotides line up with TRBD1. The J segment lost 8 bases and the V segment lost 5 bases, leaving 20 bases of the junction unmatched. The CDR3 totals 18 residues. CDR1 MNHEY and CDR2 SMNVEV come from the germline V gene (reference sequence). The CDR3 sequence: CASSPTPGTGVTLGGYTF. CDR3 coding DNA: TGTGCCAGCAGTCCCACCCCCGGGACAGGGGTTACCCTTGGGGGCTACACCTTC.

The J gene is TRBJ2-2, the V gene TRBV20-1; TRBD1 matches at 8 bases. With 3 bases clipped from V and 6 bases from J, the junction kept 9 bases outside the gene matches. Looked up from germline, CDR1 is DFQATT and CDR2 is SNEGSKA (reference sequence). The CDR3 totals 15 residues. The CDR3 sequence is CSARATGGKAGELFF. The CDR3 DNA reads as TGCAGTGCTAGGGCTACAGGGGGGAAGGCCGGGGAGCTGTTTTTT.

This clonotype came up a few times. V gene TRBV20-1 combines with J gene TRBJ2-3; 10 bases align to TRBD2. The J segment lost 0 bases and the V segment lost 5 bases, leaving 5 bases of the junction unmatched. There are 15 residues in the CDR3. CDR1 and CDR2 from the germline V gene are DFQATT and SNEGSKA (reference sequence). In DNA form, the CDR3 reads TGCAGTGCTGCTAAAGCGGGAGGGAGCACAGATACGCAGTATTTT. Its translation is CSAAKAGGSTDTQYF.

In this sample, this clonotype turned up once. The V gene is TRBV28, the J gene TRBJ2-7; D not certain. CDR3 length: 14 residues. Germline V gene sequence: CDR1 MDHEN, CDR2 SYDVKM. The V end lost 2 bases, the J end lost 0 bases, and 8 bases lay between the germline ends. CDR3 protein: CASSLRTLSYEQYF. The CDR3 DNA reads TGTGCCAGCAGTTTAAGGACCCTCTCCTACGAGCAGTACTTC.

This clonotype showed up just once. This chain joins TRBV27 and TRBJ2-5, with 10 bases identical to TRBD1. The junction had 10 bases not matched to a gene; V was cut back by 8 bases and J by 4 bases. The CDR3 is 15 amino acids. The V gene's germline CDR1 is MNHEY and CDR2 SMNVEV (reference sequence). CDR3 DNA: TGTGCCAGCCAAAAGGGACAGGGGTCGGGAGAGACCCAGTACTTC. The encoded protein is CASQKGQGSGETQYF.

The V call is TRBV6-6, the J call TRBJ1-6; no definite D call. The germline V gene encodes CDR1 MNHNY and CDR2 SVGAGI (reference sequence). Trimming cost V 7 bases and J 7 bases, with 11 bases left between them. The CDR3 loop spans 13 amino acids. The CDR3 nucleotides read TGTGCCAGCAACGGCGAGAGAAATTCACCCCTCCACTTT. Translation gives CASNGERNSPLHF.

In this sample, this clonotype turned up a few times. The J gene is TRBJ1-2, the V gene TRBV29-1; D uncertain. This CDR3 is 15 amino acids long. The germline V gene encodes CDR1 SQVTM and CDR2 ANQGSEA. V was trimmed by 1 base and J by 3 bases, leaving 15 bases between them. CDR3 nucleotides: TGCAGCGTTGAAGCTCACCTTTTTGGGGACTATGGCTACACCTTC. It encodes CSVEAHLFGDYGYTF.

This chain links TRBV9 with TRBJ2-4; no firm D call. CDR1 is SGDLS, CDR2 YYNGEE, per germline. The CDR3 sequence is 15 residues long. V lost 0 bases, J lost 0 bases, and 7 bases lay in between. The CDR3 DNA follows: TGTGCCAGCAGCGTAGGGACGTTAGCCAAAAACATTCAGTACTTC. This codes for CASSVGTLAKNIQYF. The variable domain in full, with the rest retrieved from reference TRBV9 and TRBJ2-4, is DSGVTQTPKHLITATGQRVTLRCSPRSGDLSVYWYQQSLDQGLQFLIQYYNGEERAKGNILERFSAQQFPDLHSELNLSSLELGDSALYFCASSVGTLAKNIQYFGAGTRLSVL.

The V gene is TRBV20-1, the J gene TRBJ2-7; TRBD1 matches at 11 bases. The CDR3 consists of 16 residues. V dropped 0 bases and J dropped 7; count of bases not matched to a gene: 11. Germline CDR1 is DFQATT and CDR2 is SNEGSKA (reference sequence). CDR3 loop: CSARDPSGQGANEQYF. The CDR3 coding sequence is TGCAGTGCTAGAGACCCGAGCGGACAGGGGGCCAATGAGCAGTACTTC.

The genes are TRBV4-2 and TRBJ1-5, with 10 bases identical to TRBD1. This CDR3 contains 16 residues. CDR1 is LGHNA, CDR2 YNFKEQ, per germline. V dropped 0 bases and J dropped 4; count of bases not matched to a gene: 3. The CDR3 bases are TGTGCCAGCAGCCAAGAGCGGACAGGGGGTAATCAGCCCCAGCATTTT. Protein: CASSQERTGGNQPQHF.

CDR3 nucleotides: TGCAGTGCTAGAGATCGTGGCCTTAGCTCCTACAATGAGCAGTTCTTC. Translation: CSARDRGLSSYNEQFF. This chain links TRBV20-1 with TRBJ2-1, with no clear D. The CDR3 is 16 amino acids. V was trimmed by 0 bases and J by 0 bases, leaving 12 bases between them. Germline lookup yields CDR1 DFQATT and CDR2 SNEGSKA (reference sequence).